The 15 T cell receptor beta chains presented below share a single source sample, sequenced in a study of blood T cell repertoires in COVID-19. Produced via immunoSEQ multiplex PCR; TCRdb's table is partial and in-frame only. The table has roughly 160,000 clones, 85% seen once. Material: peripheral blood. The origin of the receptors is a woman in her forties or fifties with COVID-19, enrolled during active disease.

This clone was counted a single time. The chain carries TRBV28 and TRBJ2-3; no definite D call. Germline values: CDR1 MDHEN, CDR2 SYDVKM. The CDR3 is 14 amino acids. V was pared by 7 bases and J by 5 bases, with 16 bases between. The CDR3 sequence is CASNSGPPKDTQYF. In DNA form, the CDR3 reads TGTGCCAGCAACTCTGGGCCCCCGAAAGATACGCAGTATTTT. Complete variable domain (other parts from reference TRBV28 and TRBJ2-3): DVKVTQSSRYLVKRTGEKVFLECVQDMDHENMFWYRQDPGLGLRLIYFSYDVKMKEKGDIPEGYSVSREKKERFSLILESASTNQTSMYLCASNSGPPKDTQYFGPGTRLTVL.

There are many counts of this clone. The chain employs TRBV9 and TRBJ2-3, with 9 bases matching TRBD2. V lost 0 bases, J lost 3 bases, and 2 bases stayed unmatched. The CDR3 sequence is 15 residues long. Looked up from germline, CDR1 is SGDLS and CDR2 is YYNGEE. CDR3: CASSVGAGGTDTQYF. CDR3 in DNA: TGTGCCAGCAGCGTAGGGGCGGGGGGGACAGATACGCAGTATTTT.

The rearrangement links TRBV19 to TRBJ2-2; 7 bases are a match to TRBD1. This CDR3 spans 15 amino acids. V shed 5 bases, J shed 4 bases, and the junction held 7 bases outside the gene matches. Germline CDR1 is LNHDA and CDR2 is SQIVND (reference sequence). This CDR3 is CASSLRQGPTGELFF. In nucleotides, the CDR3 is TGTGCCAGTAGTCTAAGACAGGGCCCCACCGGGGAGCTGTTTTTT.

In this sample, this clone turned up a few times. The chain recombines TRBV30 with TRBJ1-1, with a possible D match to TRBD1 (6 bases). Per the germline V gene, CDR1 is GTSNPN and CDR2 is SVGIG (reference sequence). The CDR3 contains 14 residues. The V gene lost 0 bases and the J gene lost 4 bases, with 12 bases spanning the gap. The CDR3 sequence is CAWSVGQGSTEAFF. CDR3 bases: TGTGCCTGGAGTGTTGGGCAGGGGAGCACTGAAGCTTTCTTT.

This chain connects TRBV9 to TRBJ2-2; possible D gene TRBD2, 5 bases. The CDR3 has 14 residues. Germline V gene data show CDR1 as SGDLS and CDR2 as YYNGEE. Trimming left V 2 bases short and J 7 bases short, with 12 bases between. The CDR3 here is CASSVISAVGELFF. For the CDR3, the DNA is TGTGCCAGCAGCGTGATTAGCGCGGTCGGGGAGCTGTTTTTT.

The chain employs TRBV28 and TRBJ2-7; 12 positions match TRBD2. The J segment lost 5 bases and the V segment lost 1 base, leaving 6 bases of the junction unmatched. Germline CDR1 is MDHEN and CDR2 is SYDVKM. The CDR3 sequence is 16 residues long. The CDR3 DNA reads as TGTGCCAGCAGTTTATCCGCTAGCGGGGGGGCCGACGAGCAGTACTTC. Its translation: CASSLSASGGADEQYF.

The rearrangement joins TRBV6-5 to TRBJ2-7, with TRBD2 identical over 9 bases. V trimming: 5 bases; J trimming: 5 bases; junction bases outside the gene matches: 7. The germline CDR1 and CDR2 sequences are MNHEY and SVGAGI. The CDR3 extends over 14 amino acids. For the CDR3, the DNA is TGTGCCAGCAGTCGAGGTAGCGGGGGTAACGAGCAGTACTTC. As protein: CASSRGSGGNEQYF.

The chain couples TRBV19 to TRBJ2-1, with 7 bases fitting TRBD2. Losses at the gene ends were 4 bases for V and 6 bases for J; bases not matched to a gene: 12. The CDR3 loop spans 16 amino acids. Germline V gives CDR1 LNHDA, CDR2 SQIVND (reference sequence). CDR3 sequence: CASSTLGLGVANEQFF. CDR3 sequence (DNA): TGTGCCAGTAGTACCTTAGGACTAGGAGTAGCCAATGAGCAGTTCTTC. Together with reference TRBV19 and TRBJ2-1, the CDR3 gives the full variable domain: DGGITQSPKYLFRKEGQNVTLSCEQNLNHDAMYWYRQDPGQGLRLIYYSQIVNDFQKGDIAEGYSVSREKKESFPLTVTSAQKNPTAFYLCASSTLGLGVANEQFFGPGTRLTVL.

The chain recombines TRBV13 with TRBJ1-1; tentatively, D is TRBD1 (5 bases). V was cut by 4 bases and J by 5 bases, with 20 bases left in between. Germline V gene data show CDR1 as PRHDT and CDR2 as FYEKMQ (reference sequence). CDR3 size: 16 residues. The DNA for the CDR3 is TGTGCCAGCAGCTCCCTCTCCAGGGTTGTTGGTACTGAAGCTTTCTTT. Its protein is CASSSLSRVVGTEAFF.

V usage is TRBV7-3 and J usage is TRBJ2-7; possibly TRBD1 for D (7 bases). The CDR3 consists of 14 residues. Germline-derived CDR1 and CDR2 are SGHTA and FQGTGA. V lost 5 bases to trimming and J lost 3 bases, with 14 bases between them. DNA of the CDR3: TGTGCCAGCAGCCCGTCGGGGGACAGCTACGAGCAGTACTTC. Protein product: CASSPSGDSYEQYF.

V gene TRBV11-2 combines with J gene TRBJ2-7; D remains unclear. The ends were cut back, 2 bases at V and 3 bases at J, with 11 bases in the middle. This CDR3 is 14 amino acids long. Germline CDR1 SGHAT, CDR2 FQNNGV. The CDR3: CASSLTDKSYEQYF. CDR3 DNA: TGTGCCAGCAGCTTAACCGACAAAAGCTACGAGCAGTACTTC.

The CDR3 here is CASSKDCQGIPGELFF. The CDR3 DNA reads as TGTGCCAGCAGCAAAGACTGTCAGGGTATTCCCGGGGAGCTGTTTTTT. J is TRBJ2-2 and V is TRBV21-1; the table's D gene call, TRBD1, was not cross checked with the DNA. TRBV21-1 is listed as a pseudogene. The CDR3 extends over 16 amino acids.

The CDR3 reads CASSYGGKQFF. In nucleotides, the CDR3 is TGTGCCAGCAGTTATGGGGGGAAGCAGTTCTTC. This chain uses TRBV6-2 or TRBV6-3 with TRBJ2-1; D may be TRBD2 (6 bases). CDR1 MNHEY and CDR2 SVGEGT come from the germline V gene. The CDR3 covers 11 residues. V was clipped by 3 bases and J by 11 bases, with 8 bases between them.

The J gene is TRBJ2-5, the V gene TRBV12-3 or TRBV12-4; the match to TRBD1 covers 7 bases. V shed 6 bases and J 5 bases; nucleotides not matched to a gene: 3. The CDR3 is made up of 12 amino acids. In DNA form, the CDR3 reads TGTGCCAGCAGGAGGGGGCCGGAGACCCAGTACTTC. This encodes CASRRGPETQYF.

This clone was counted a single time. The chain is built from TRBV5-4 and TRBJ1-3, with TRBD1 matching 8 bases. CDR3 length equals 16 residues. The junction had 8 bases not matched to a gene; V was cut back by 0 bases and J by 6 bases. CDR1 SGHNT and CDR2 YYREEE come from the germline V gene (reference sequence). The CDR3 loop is CASSLGDRGASNTIYF. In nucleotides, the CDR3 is TGTGCCAGCAGCTTGGGTGACAGGGGTGCATCAAACACCATATATTTT.